The 24 T cell receptor beta chains presented below share a single source sample, sequenced in a study of healthy donors' naive CD4 and CD8 T cells. TCR libraries were built from around 0.45 ug of total RNA by linear amplification. TCRdb recomputed calls from the reads with MiXCR, one row per CDR3 protein. This table has roughly 200,000 distinct CDR3 sequences, around 74% appearing once. Sequencing was performed on naive CD4+ and CD8+ T cells sorted from blood, pooled from several donors. Receptors originate from a pool of human donors in good health; the sample pools cells from several healthy donors.

The chain is built from TRBV29-1 and TRBJ1-5; 8 nucleotides agree with TRBD1. Per germline, CDR1 SQVTM and CDR2 ANQGSEA. This CDR3 spans 13 amino acids. Trimming cost V 4 bases and J 3 bases; bases outside gene matches: 2. The CDR3 here is CSVGQGINQPQHF. Written as DNA, the CDR3 is TGCAGCGTTGGACAGGGGATCAATCAGCCCCAGCATTTT.

The chain has TRBV29-1 and TRBJ2-2; tentatively, D is TRBD1 or TRBD2 (5 bases each). The CDR3 loop spans 17 amino acids. Per the germline V gene, CDR1 is SQVTM and CDR2 is ANQGSEA. Between the trimmed V and J ends, which lost 8 bases and 4 bases, there was a span of 26 bases. CDR3 amino acids: CSFSGGQTAGGTGELFF. CDR3 sequence (DNA): TGCAGCTTCAGCGGTGGACAAACCGCGGGTGGCACCGGGGAGCTGTTTTTT.

The rearrangement joins TRBV30 to TRBJ2-2, with 11 bases identical to TRBD2. CDR1 GTSNPN and CDR2 SVGIG come from the germline V gene (reference sequence). V was clipped by 5 bases and J by 5 bases; unmatched bases: 1. The CDR3 consists of 13 residues. CDR3 residues: CAWRTSGTGELFF. In DNA form, the CDR3 reads TGTGCCTGGCGGACTAGCGGGACCGGGGAGCTGTTTTTT.

The CDR3 nucleotides are TGTGCCAGCAGCCAAGGGACAGGGGGCTATGGCTACACCTTC. It is translated as CASSQGTGGYGYTF. The chain is built from TRBV4-2 and TRBJ1-2; 10 positions agree with TRBD1. Trimming removed 1 base from V and 4 bases from J; junction bases left unmatched: 0. The CDR3 length is 14 residues. Germline loops: CDR1 LGHNA, CDR2 YNFKEQ.

The CDR3 nucleotides are TGCAGCGCCGGACAGTTGAACACTGAAGCTTTCTTT. Amino acids: CSAGQLNTEAFF. This chain connects TRBV29-1 to TRBJ1-1; maybe TRBD1 (6 bases). The CDR3 has 12 amino acids. V lost 7 bases, J lost 0 bases, and 9 bases lay in between. The germline V gene encodes CDR1 SQVTM and CDR2 ANQGSEA.

This clonotype has a handful of counts. V gene TRBV29-1 combines with J gene TRBJ2-7; the D gene is possibly TRBD1 (6 bases). This CDR3 spans 13 amino acids. The V gene lost 4 bases and the J gene lost 0 bases, with 10 bases spanning the gap. Germline CDR1 and CDR2: SQVTM and ANQGSEA. The CDR3 bases are TGCAGCGTTGCGCAGGGGCGCTCCTACGAGCAGTACTTC. It codes for CSVAQGRSYEQYF.

V gene TRBV5-1 combines with J gene TRBJ2-3; TRBD2 matches 8 bases. The J segment lost 4 bases and the V segment lost 4 bases, leaving 11 bases of the junction unmatched. Germline loops: CDR1 SGHRS, CDR2 YFSETQ. The CDR3 is 16 residues long. CDR3 sequence: CASSGPGLEVPDTQYF. In DNA form, the CDR3 reads TGCGCCAGCAGCGGACCGGGACTAGAGGTTCCAGATACGCAGTATTTT. The variable domain in full, with the rest retrieved from reference TRBV5-1 and TRBJ2-3, is KAGVTQTPRYLIKTRGQQVTLSCSPISGHRSVSWYQQTPGQGLQFLFEYFSETQRNKGNFPGRFSGRQFSNSRSEMNVSTLELGDSALYLCASSGPGLEVPDTQYFGPGTRLTVL.

The chain links TRBV29-1 to TRBJ2-5, with a tentative D call TRBD1 (5 bases). Germline V gene data show CDR1 as SQVTM and CDR2 as ANQGSEA. The CDR3 is 15 amino acids. Trimming took off 6 bases at V and 0 bases at J, with 17 bases between the two ends. For the CDR3, the DNA is TGCAGCGTCCCGAGACAGCAACTGTACCAAGAGACCCAGTACTTC. Amino acid sequence: CSVPRQQLYQETQYF.

In this sample, this clonotype turned up once. CDR3 nucleotide sequence: TGCAGCGTTGAACGCCAGCTGGACACTGAAGCTTTCTTT. Translating it yields CSVERQLDTEAFF. The chain employs TRBV29-1 and TRBJ1-1; D gene ambiguous. Germline CDR1 is SQVTM and CDR2 is ANQGSEA. The CDR3 extends over 13 amino acids. V dropped 2 bases and J dropped 3 bases, with 10 bases sitting between them.

In this sample, this clonotype turned up a few times. The J gene is TRBJ2-7, the V gene TRBV6-5, with TRBD2 matching over 12 bases. The CDR3 has 15 amino acids. V lost 2 bases and J lost 2; bases outside the gene matches: 1. Germline V gene data show CDR1 as MNHEY and CDR2 as SVGAGI. As DNA, the CDR3 is TGTGCCAGCAGTTACGGACTAGCGGGAACCTACGAGCAGTACTTC. Its protein is CASSYGLAGTYEQYF.

The CDR3 loop reads CASSFIIRDNLYEQYV. The CDR3 region has the DNA TGTGCCAGCAGTTTTATCATCCGGGACAACCTATACGAGCAGTACGTC. The chain employs TRBV7-3 and TRBJ2-7; D may be TRBD1 (6 bases). The CDR3 has 16 amino acids. The V end was cut by 6 bases, the J end by 4 bases, with 22 bases between. CDR1 is SGHTA and CDR2 is FQGTGA in the germline V gene.

This sequence joins TRBV10-3 and TRBJ2-1; D perhaps matches TRBD1 (6 bases). Trimming shortened V by 0 bases and J by 4 bases, and 16 bases separated the two germline ends. There are 17 residues in the CDR3. Germline CDR1 and CDR2: ENHRY and SYGVKD. CDR3: CAISESKGQGFYNEQFF. Here the CDR3 DNA reads TGTGCCATCAGTGAGTCGAAGGGGCAGGGGTTTTACAATGAGCAGTTCTTC.

The chain links TRBV6-5 to TRBJ2-3; 10 bases line up with TRBD2. CDR3 length equals 14 residues. After removal of 8 bases from V and 3 bases from J, the junction contained 5 bases not matched to a gene. Germline-derived CDR1 and CDR2 are MNHEY and SVGAGI. CDR3 nucleotide sequence: TGTGCCAGCGGGCTAGCGGGAGCAACAGATACGCAGTATTTT. Amino acid sequence: CASGLAGATDTQYF.

The chain combines TRBV5-1 with TRBJ2-5; D gene unclear. The germline V gene has CDR1 SGHRS and CDR2 YFSETQ. Trimming left V 4 bases short and J 0 bases short, with 16 bases between. This CDR3 has 16 amino acids. The CDR3 nucleotides read TGCGCCAGCAGCCCAGACCAACCATATAACCAAGAGACCCAGTACTTC. Residues: CASSPDQPYNQETQYF.

As concerns this clonotype: The junction departs from germline at one end; a sequencing error may be responsible. This rearrangement joins TRBV11-3 to TRBJ2-2; 9 nucleotides align to TRBD1. The CDR3 spans 14 residues. Germline-derived CDR1 and CDR2 are SGHNT and YENEEA. The CDR3 DNA reads TGCGCCAGTGGGGGACAGGGGAACACCGGGGAGCTGTTTTTT. It codes for CASGGQGNTGELFF.

This sequence joins TRBV29-1 and TRBJ1-2; D not certain. V gave up 6 bases and J gave up 0 bases, with 8 bases separating them. The CDR3 extends over 12 amino acids. Germline assignment: CDR1 SQVTM and CDR2 ANQGSEA. CDR3 sequence reads: CSVLQANYGYTF. As DNA, the CDR3 is TGCAGCGTCCTTCAGGCTAACTATGGCTACACCTTC.

The chain joins TRBV27 to TRBJ2-3, with 7 nucleotides matching TRBD2. With 4 bases clipped from V and 2 bases from J, the junction kept 12 bases outside the gene matches. Germline CDR1 and CDR2: MNHEY and SMNVEV (reference sequence). The CDR3 loop spans 17 amino acids. CDR3 in amino acids: CASSSTQLAATTDTQYF. Written as DNA, the CDR3 is TGTGCCAGCAGTTCGACACAGCTAGCGGCTACCACAGATACGCAGTATTTT.

CDR3 sequence: CASSLITGHTEAFF. The CDR3 DNA follows: TGTGCCAGCAGCTTAATTACTGGCCACACTGAAGCTTTCTTT. The chain links TRBV7-2 to TRBJ1-1; no definite D call. Germline lookup yields CDR1 SGHTA and CDR2 FQGNSA. The CDR3 is made up of 14 amino acids. V was cut by 2 bases and J by 3 bases, with 10 bases left in between.

The chain recombines TRBV6-5 with TRBJ2-7; D gene unclear. There are 17 residues in the CDR3. Germline loops: CDR1 MNHEY, CDR2 SVGAGI. Trimming shortened V by 0 bases and J by 1 base, and 16 bases separated the two germline ends. The CDR3 sequence is CASSYSIGGSDSYEQYF. The DNA for the CDR3 is TGTGCCAGCAGTTACTCGATCGGTGGCAGCGATTCCTACGAGCAGTACTTC.

In its sample, this clonotype was seen a few times. The genes are TRBV29-1 and TRBJ2-3, with 14 bases identical to TRBD2. Germline trimming cut 6 bases from V and 1 base from J; bases unmatched to any gene: 6. The V gene's germline CDR1 is SQVTM and CDR2 ANQGSEA. The CDR3 covers 16 residues. CDR3 region: CSVGPGLAGGTDTQYF. DNA for the CDR3: TGCAGCGTGGGGCCGGGACTAGCGGGAGGCACAGATACGCAGTATTTT.

The V gene is TRBV10-1, the J gene TRBJ2-1, with D hard to call. Trimming stripped 5 bases from V and 6 bases from J, with 11 bases between. CDR3 size: 13 residues. Per the germline V gene, CDR1 is WNHNN and CDR2 is SYGVQD (reference sequence). This chain's CDR3 is CASSPSRFNEQFF. In nucleotides, the CDR3 is TGCGCCAGCAGTCCTAGTAGATTCAATGAGCAGTTCTTC.

The chain carries TRBV29-1 and TRBJ2-1; TRBD1 might be the D (5 bases). This CDR3 has 14 amino acids. Germline V gene sequence: CDR1 SQVTM, CDR2 ANQGSEA. Trimming stripped 4 bases from V and 0 bases from J, with 10 bases between. The CDR3 region is CSVVGAGSYNEQFF. DNA for the CDR3: TGCAGCGTTGTTGGGGCCGGCTCCTACAATGAGCAGTTCTTC.

The CDR3 spells CASSSTQGSYEQYF. The CDR3 DNA reads TGCGCCAGCAGCTCGACCCAAGGGTCCTACGAGCAGTACTTC. The gene calls are TRBV5-1 and TRBJ2-7; no definite D call. V gave up 3 bases and J gave up 1 base, with 11 bases separating them. Germline assignment: CDR1 SGHRS and CDR2 YFSETQ. The CDR3 runs 14 residues.

The chain is built from TRBV6-2 or TRBV6-3 and TRBJ2-7, with D tentatively TRBD2 (5 bases). Trimming left V 0 bases short and J 3 bases short, with 21 bases between. The CDR3 contains 18 residues. From germline, CDR1 is MNHEY and CDR2 SVGEGT. For the CDR3, the DNA is TGTGCCAGCAGTTACTCAGGTCTCCAGCGGCCAAACCTCTACGAGCAGTACTTC. This codes for CASSYSGLQRPNLYEQYF.